The sequence of this T cell receptor beta chain was determined in a study of cytomegalovirus exposure and HLA in healthy donors. Across the study: Of the donors genotyped, 300 to 500 in all, about 82% fell in the Caucasian-associated ancestry cluster.

The V segment lost 2 bases and the J segment 7 bases; nucleotides outside the gene matches: 5. CDR1 and CDR2 from the germline V gene are SGHRS and YFSETQ. This CDR3 has 13 residues. This PCR relied on a set of 60 Vbeta primers and 13 Jbeta primers. Clones were read by immunoSEQ multiplex PCR, and TCRdb kept only the in-frame ones, dropping some. This table has tens of thousands of clones, less than 75% appearing once. This clone was seen more than once but under ten times. The antigen is not known. General study results and limits: The only immune exposure information that was available was CMV serostatus. Some V segments could not be told apart, so they were left out, TRBV6-2 and TRBV6-3 among them.

Sequenced material: PBMCs. This TCR derives from a woman aged 45-65 years in good health and CMV-seropositive. V usage is TRBV5-1 and J usage is TRBJ1-2; 7 bases align to TRBD1. The CDR3 DNA follows: TGCGCCAGCAGCTTCGACAGGGACTTTGGCTACACCTTC. Translation: CASSFDRDFGYTF.